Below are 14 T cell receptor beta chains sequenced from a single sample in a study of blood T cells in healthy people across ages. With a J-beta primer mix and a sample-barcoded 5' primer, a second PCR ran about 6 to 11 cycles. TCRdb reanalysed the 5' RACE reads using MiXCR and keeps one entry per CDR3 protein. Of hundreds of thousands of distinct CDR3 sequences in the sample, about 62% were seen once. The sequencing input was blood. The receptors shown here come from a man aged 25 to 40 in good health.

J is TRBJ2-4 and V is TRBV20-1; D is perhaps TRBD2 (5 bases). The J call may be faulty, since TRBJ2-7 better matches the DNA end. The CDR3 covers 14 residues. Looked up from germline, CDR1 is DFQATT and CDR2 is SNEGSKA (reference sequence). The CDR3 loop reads CSASPDLGVYEQYF. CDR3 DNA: TGCAGTGCTAGCCCCGACCTGGGAGTCTACGAGCAGTACTTC.

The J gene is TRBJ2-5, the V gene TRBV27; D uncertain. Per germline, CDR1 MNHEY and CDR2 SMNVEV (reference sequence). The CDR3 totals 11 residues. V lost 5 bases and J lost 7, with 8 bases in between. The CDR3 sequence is CASSTSGTQYF. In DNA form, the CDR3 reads TGTGCCAGCAGTACTTCAGGGACCCAGTACTTC.

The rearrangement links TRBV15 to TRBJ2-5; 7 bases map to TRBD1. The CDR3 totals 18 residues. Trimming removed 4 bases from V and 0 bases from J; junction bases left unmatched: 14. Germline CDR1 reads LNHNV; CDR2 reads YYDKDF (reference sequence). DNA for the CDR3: TGTGCCACCAGCACACGACAGGGAATCGTGGGGTACCAAGAGACCCAGTACTTC. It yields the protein CATSTRQGIVGYQETQYF.

In DNA form, the CDR3 reads TGTGCCAGCAGTACCGGGACAGGGAGTTCCAAGCAGTACTTC. It codes for CASSTGTGSSKQYF. The rearrangement links TRBV6-2 or TRBV6-3 to TRBJ2-7; 9 nucleotides match TRBD1. The CDR3 spans 14 residues. V gave up 5 bases and J gave up 8 bases; unmatched junction bases: 10. The germline CDR1 and CDR2 sequences are MNHEY and SVGEGT.

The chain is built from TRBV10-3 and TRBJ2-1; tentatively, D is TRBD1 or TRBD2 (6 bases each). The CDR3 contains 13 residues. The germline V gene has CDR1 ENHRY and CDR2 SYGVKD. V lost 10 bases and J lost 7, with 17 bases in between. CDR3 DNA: TGTGCCACACGGGGGCCTGGAGGGAATGAGCAGTTCTTC. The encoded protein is CATRGPGGNEQFF.

DNA for the CDR3: TGTGCCAGCAGTGAAGGCGCGGGGGAACCCTACAATGAGCAGTACTTC. Translating gives CASSEGAGEPYNEQYF. This chain joins TRBV6-1 and TRBJ2-5; 7 bases line up with TRBD2. The V and J ends lost 1 base and 11 bases, in that order; junction bases with no gene match: 16. Germline lookup yields CDR1 MNHNS and CDR2 SASEGT. The CDR3 covers 16 residues.

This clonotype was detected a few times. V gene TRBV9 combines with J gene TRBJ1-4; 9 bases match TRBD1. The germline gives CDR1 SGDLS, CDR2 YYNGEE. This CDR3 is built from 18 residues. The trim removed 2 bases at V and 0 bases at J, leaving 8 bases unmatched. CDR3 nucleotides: TGTGCCAGCAGCGTCACAGGGGGCACTCGGGCAACTAATGAAAAACTGTTTTTT. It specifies CASSVTGGTRATNEKLFF.

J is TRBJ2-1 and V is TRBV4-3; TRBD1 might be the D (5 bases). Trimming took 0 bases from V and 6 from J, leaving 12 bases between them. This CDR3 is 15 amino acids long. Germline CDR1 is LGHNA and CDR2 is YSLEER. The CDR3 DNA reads TGCGCCAGCAGCCAAGACATAGGGGCGAGCAATGAGCAGTTCTTC. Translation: CASSQDIGASNEQFF.

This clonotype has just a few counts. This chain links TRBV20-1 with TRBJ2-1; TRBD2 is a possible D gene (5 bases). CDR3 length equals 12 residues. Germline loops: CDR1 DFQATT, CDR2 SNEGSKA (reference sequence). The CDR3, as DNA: TGCAGCCAACGACTAAACAGCGGTGAGCAGTTCTTC. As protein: CSQRLNSGEQFF.

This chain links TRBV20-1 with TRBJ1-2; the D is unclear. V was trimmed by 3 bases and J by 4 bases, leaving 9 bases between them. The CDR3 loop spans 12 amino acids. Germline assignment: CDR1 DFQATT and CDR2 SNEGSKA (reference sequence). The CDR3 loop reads CSARIIAYGYTF. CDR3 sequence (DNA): TGCAGTGCTAGGATAATCGCCTATGGCTACACCTTC.

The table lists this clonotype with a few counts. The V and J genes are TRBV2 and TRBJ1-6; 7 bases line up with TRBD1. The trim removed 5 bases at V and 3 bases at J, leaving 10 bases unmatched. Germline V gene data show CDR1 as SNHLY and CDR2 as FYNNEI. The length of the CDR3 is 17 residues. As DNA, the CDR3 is TGTGCCAGCAGTCGCCCACTCACAGGGGACTATAATTCACCCCTCCACTTT. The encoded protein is CASSRPLTGDYNSPLHF.

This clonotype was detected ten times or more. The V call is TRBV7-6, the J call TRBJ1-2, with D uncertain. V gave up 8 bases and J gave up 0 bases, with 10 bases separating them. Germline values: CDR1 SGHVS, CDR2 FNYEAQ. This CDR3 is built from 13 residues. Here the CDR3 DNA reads TGTGCCAGCGGTCGGACTCCTAACTATGGCTACACCTTC. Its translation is CASGRTPNYGYTF.

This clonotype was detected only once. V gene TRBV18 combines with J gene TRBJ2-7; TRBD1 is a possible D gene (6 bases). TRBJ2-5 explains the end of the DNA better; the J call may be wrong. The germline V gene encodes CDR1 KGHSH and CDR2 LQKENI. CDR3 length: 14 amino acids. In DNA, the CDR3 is TGTGCCAGCTCACGAGGGACAATTCAAGAGACCCAGTACTTC. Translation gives CASSRGTIQETQYF.

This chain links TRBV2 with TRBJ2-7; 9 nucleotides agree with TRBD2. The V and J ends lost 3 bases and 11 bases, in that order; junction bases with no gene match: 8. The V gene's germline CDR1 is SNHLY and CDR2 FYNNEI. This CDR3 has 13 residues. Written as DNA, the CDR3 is TGTGCCAGCAGTGACGTCAGCGGGGGGTCGGAGTACTTC. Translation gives CASSDVSGGSEYF.